The sequence of this TCR beta chain was determined in a study of tumor-infiltrating lymphocytes in localized non-small cell lung cancer. Study details: Each patient gave resected tumor and non-adjacent uninvolved lung tissue. Broader study findings: Not all patients were TCR sequenced, owing to tissue quantity. Compared with uninvolved lung, tumors showed higher T cell infiltration by TCRbeta sequencing.

CDR1 is SGHRS, CDR2 YFSETQ, per germline. The CDR3 spans 14 residues. Trimming shortened V by 2 bases and J by 5 bases, and 13 bases separated the two germline ends. The table came from immunoSEQ multiplex PCR; TCRdb's copy has only in-frame clones and leaves some out. The profile shows about 22,000 clones, roughly three quarters of them singletons. Concerning this clone itself: Its specificity is unknown.

Material: lung tumor tissue. The chain combines TRBV5-1 with TRBJ2-5; tentative D call: TRBD2 (5 bases). The source of this sequence is a human donor with non-small cell lung cancer. Here the CDR3 reads CASSLEGRRETQYF. The CDR3 DNA reads TGCGCCAGCAGCTTAGAAGGACGGAGGGAGACCCAGTACTTC.